The 11 T cell receptor beta chains below were found in one sample sequenced in a study of cytomegalovirus exposure and HLA in healthy donors. Assay used: immunoSEQ multiplex PCR; TCRdb lists only in-frame clones, some missing. The table lists some 150,000 clones, around 86% of them singletons, with approximately 2.5% in the top ten. Material: PBMCs. The source is a man aged 18 to 30 in good health and CMV-seropositive.

The CDR3 DNA is TGTGCCAGCAGACAGGGAAGAGATGGCTACACCTTC. Translating gives CASRQGRDGYTF. This chain uses TRBV9 with TRBJ1-2; possible D gene TRBD1, 6 bases. V was pared by 5 bases and J by 6 bases, with 11 bases between. Germline values: CDR1 SGDLS, CDR2 YYNGEE. This CDR3 is 12 amino acids long.

This clone was detected a few times. The V call is TRBV25-1, the J call TRBJ2-5; D gene unclear. CDR1 MGHDK and CDR2 SYGVNS come from the germline V gene. The CDR3 runs to 12 residues. V lost 6 bases and J 5 bases, leaving 10 bases between the germline ends. The CDR3 DNA reads TGTGCCAGCAGCGTTGGTCGGGAGACCCAGTACTTC. It is translated as CASSVGRETQYF.

This sequence joins TRBV2 and TRBJ1-5; D may be TRBD1 (5 bases). This CDR3 has 12 amino acids. Germline V CDR1 and CDR2: SNHLY, FYNNEI. Trimming took 3 bases from V and 6 from J, leaving 6 bases between them. CDR3 in DNA: TGTGCCAGCAGTGACAGGGTTCAGCCCCAGCATTTT. Amino acids: CASSDRVQPQHF.

The chain recombines TRBV6-6 with TRBJ1-4, with a weak D call TRBD1 (5 bases). V was shortened by 5 bases and J by 6 bases, with 13 bases between the two germline ends. Germline V gene data show CDR1 as MNHNY and CDR2 as SVGAGI (reference sequence). This CDR3 region has 14 residues. The CDR3 reads CASSLDRTHEKLFF. The CDR3, as DNA: TGTGCCAGCAGTCTCGACAGAACCCATGAAAAACTGTTTTTT.

This chain uses TRBV5-6 with TRBJ2-7; no reliable D call. Trimming took 4 bases from V and 6 from J, leaving 8 bases between them. This CDR3 comprises 11 residues. CDR1 and CDR2 (germline): SGHDT, YYEEEE. The CDR3 DNA reads TGTGCCAGCAGCAACGGGTTCGAGCAGTACTTC. Its protein product is CASSNGFEQYF.

The chain combines TRBV4-1 with TRBJ2-5, with TRBD2 matching 8 bases. The germline CDR1 and CDR2 sequences are MGHRA and YSYEKL. There are 16 residues in the CDR3. Trimming at V came to 0 bases and at J to 5 bases, leaving 8 bases not matched to a gene. The CDR3 loop reads CASSQESGSKGETQYF. For the CDR3, the DNA is TGCGCCAGCAGCCAAGAAAGCGGGAGTAAGGGTGAGACCCAGTACTTC.

The rearrangement links TRBV9 to TRBJ1-2; TRBD1 is a possible D gene (6 bases). Trimming took off 4 bases at V and 3 bases at J, with 16 bases between the two ends. The CDR3 has 15 residues. Germline V gene data show CDR1 as SGDLS and CDR2 as YYNGEE. In DNA, the CDR3 is TGTGCCAGCAGCCTAACGGGGGGCGCAGACTATGGCTACACCTTC. Protein sequence: CASSLTGGADYGYTF. Full variable domain (missing parts from reference TRBV9 and TRBJ1-2): DSGVTQTPKHLITATGQRVTLRCSPRSGDLSVYWYQQSLDQGLQFLIQYYNGEERAKGNILERFSAQQFPDLHSELNLSSLELGDSALYFCASSLTGGADYGYTFGSGTRLTVV.

This clone was counted a single time. The chain joins TRBV10-3 to TRBJ2-5; perhaps TRBD1 as D (5 bases). From germline, CDR1 is ENHRY and CDR2 SYGVKD. The CDR3 consists of 14 residues. V was cut by 2 bases and J by 2 bases, with 9 bases left in between. The CDR3 bases are TGTGCCATCAGTGAGCTACAGGTACAAGAGACCCAGTACTTC. This codes for CAISELQVQETQYF.

The table lists this clone with a count of one. This sequence joins TRBV18 and TRBJ2-7, with no clear D. The CDR3 has 16 amino acids. Deletions cut 0 bases from V and 0 bases from J, with 12 bases between. The V gene's germline CDR1 is KGHSH and CDR2 LQKENI. CDR3 residues: CASSPPLTRSSYEQYF. Written as DNA, the CDR3 is TGTGCCAGCTCACCACCGTTGACTCGGAGCTCCTACGAGCAGTACTTC. The whole variable domain, filled in from reference TRBV18 and TRBJ2-7, reads NAGVMQNPRHLVRRRGQEARLRCSPMKGHSHVYWYRQLPEEGLKFMVYLQKENIIDESGMPKERFSAEFPKEGPSILRIQQVVRGDSAAYFCASSPPLTRSSYEQYFGPGTRLTVT.

The chain couples TRBV5-5 to TRBJ2-1, with D perhaps TRBD1 (6 bases). The CDR3 length is 15 residues. V dropped 1 base and J dropped 0 bases, with 8 bases sitting between them. Germline values: CDR1 SGHKS, CDR2 YYEKEE (reference sequence). As DNA, the CDR3 is TGTGCCAGCAGCTTGAGGGGGAGCTCCTACAATGAGCAGTTCTTC. Amino acid sequence: CASSLRGSSYNEQFF.

The chain joins TRBV7-3 to TRBJ2-7, with 7 bases lining up with TRBD1. The CDR3 contains 13 residues. V shed 5 bases and J 7 bases; nucleotides not matched to a gene: 8. The germline CDR1 and CDR2 sequences are SGHTA and FQGTGA. The DNA for the CDR3 is TGTGCCAGCAGCCTAGCACCGACAGGGGAGCAGTACTTC. Protein product: CASSLAPTGEQYF.